This is a list of T cell receptor beta chains from one sample in a study of blood T cell repertoires in COVID-19. Sequencing used immunoSEQ multiplex PCR; TCRdb keeps in-frame clones, though not all of them. The repertoire holds around 76,000 clones, with around nine tenths as singletons. Material: peripheral blood. The receptors shown here come from a human donor in a cohort sampled during active COVID-19. The CDR3 runs from the conserved cysteine through the conserved F or W. The order of the fields is clone size, V gene, J gene, D gene, CDR3 protein, CDR3 DNA. A D gene is named only where the DNA matches it firmly. A row's size may be missing; if present it is once, few, many or a size class.

size: .; V: TRBV5-1; J: TRBJ2-2; D: .; CDR3: CASSSNAPGHLNTGELFF; DNA: TGCGCCAGCAGCTCAAATGCCCCTGGACATTTGAACACCGGGGAGCTGTTTTTT
size: .; V: TRBV10-3; J: TRBJ1-6; D: .; CDR3: CAISESIGTGMGSYNSPLHF; DNA: TGTGCCATCAGTGAGTCAATCGGAACGGGGATGGGCTCCTATAATTCACCCCTCCACTTT
size: .; V: TRBV5-4; J: TRBJ2-6; D: TRBD2; CDR3: CASSSGGGAGANVLTF; DNA: TGTGCCAGCAGCTCTGGTGGGGGGGCTGGGGCCAACGTCCTGACTTTC
size: once; V: TRBV5-6; J: TRBJ2-7; D: TRBD2; CDR3: CASSSLGLADYEQYF; DNA: TGTGCCAGCAGCTCCCTAGGACTAGCGGACTACGAGCAGTACTTC
size: .; V: TRBV7-9; J: TRBJ1-5; D: .; CDR3: CASSLAGAWQPQHF; DNA: TGTGCCAGCAGCCTAGCGGGGGCTTGGCAGCCCCAGCATTTT
size: .; V: TRBV6-5; J: TRBJ2-7; D: TRBD1; CDR3: CASSDGTVNYEQYF; DNA: TGTGCCAGCAGCGACGGGACAGTAAATTACGAGCAGTACTTC
size: .; V: TRBV15; J: TRBJ1-4; D: .; CDR3: CATSDSGNEKLFF; DNA: TGTGCCACCAGCGACTCGGGTAATGAAAAACTGTTTTTT
size: once; V: TRBV7-9; J: TRBJ2-2; D: TRBD1; CDR3: CASSPRDRKSRELFF; DNA: TGTGCCAGCAGCCCCAGGGACAGGAAGTCTAGGGAGCTGTTTTTT
size: .; V: TRBV2; J: TRBJ2-7; D: TRBD2; CDR3: CASTSGTSYEQYF; DNA: TGTGCCAGTACTAGCGGAACCTCCTACGAGCAGTACTTC
size: .; V: TRBV2; J: TRBJ2-4; D: .; CDR3: CASSDLAKNIQYF; DNA: TGTGCCAGCAGTGACCTAGCCAAAAACATTCAGTACTTC
size: .; V: TRBV29-1; J: TRBJ1-2; D: TRBD1; CDR3: CSVVGTGPVTYGYTF; DNA: TGCAGCGTTGTTGGGACAGGGCCGGTCACATATGGCTACACCTTC
size: .; V: TRBV12-3/TRBV12-4; J: TRBJ2-7; D: .; CDR3: CASSPSPYEQYF; DNA: TGTGCCAGCAGCCCCTCCCCCTACGAGCAGTACTTC
size: .; V: TRBV6-5; J: TRBJ1-2; D: .; CDR3: CASSYSIAPGYGYTF; DNA: TGTGCCAGCAGTTACTCGATAGCTCCGGGCTATGGCTACACCTTC
size: .; V: TRBV29-1; J: TRBJ2-1; D: TRBD1; CDR3: CSGGGTGEWNEQFF; DNA: TGCAGCGGCGGTGGGACAGGGGAGTGGAATGAGCAGTTCTTC
size: .; V: TRBV25-1; J: TRBJ1-4; D: .; CDR3: CASSEFPGVEKLFF; DNA: TGTGCCAGCAGTGAATTCCCGGGGGTGGAAAAACTGTTTTTT
size: .; V: TRBV19; J: TRBJ2-6; D: .; CDR3: CASSEYRAGANVLTF; DNA: TGTGCCAGTAGTGAATACAGAGCTGGGGCCAACGTCCTGACTTTC
size: .; V: TRBV10-3; J: TRBJ1-2; D: TRBD1; CDR3: CAISELDRGYGYTF; DNA: TGTGCCATCAGTGAATTGGACAGGGGGTATGGCTACACCTTC
size: .; V: TRBV3-1/TRBV3-2; J: TRBJ2-4; D: .; CDR3: CASSQEGAGWNIQYF; DNA: TGTGCCAGCAGCCAAGAGGGGGCAGGGTGGAACATTCAGTACTTC
size: .; V: TRBV19; J: TRBJ2-3; D: TRBD2; CDR3: CASSIGRGGLTDTQYF; DNA: TGTGCCAGTAGTATAGGCCGGGGGGGCCTCACAGATACGCAGTATTTT
size: .; V: TRBV11-2; J: TRBJ2-7; D: .; CDR3: CASSSTTTQRYEQYF; DNA: TGTGCCAGCAGCTCCACAACAACGCAACGCTACGAGCAGTACTTC
size: .; V: TRBV30; J: TRBJ2-2; D: .; CDR3: CAWSLSLNTGELFF; DNA: TGTGCCTGGAGCCTTTCCCTGAACACCGGGGAGCTGTTTTTT
size: .; V: TRBV3-1/TRBV3-2; J: TRBJ1-6; D: .; CDR3: CASSQVGRVSTPLHF; DNA: TGTGCCAGCAGCCAAGTAGGCAGGGTGTCGACCCCCCTCCACTTT
size: .; V: TRBV2; J: TRBJ1-1; D: TRBD1; CDR3: CASSQGGTEAFF; DNA: TGTGCCAGCTCGCAGGGGGGTACTGAAGCTTTCTTT